This TCR beta chain stems from a study of blood T cell repertoires in COVID-19. Study information: There were acute and convalescent COVID-19 samples, and they came from the United States, Italy and Spain. Nucleic acid was either cDNA or gDNA, and it came from T cells, B-cell-depleted T cells, or PBMCs.

The CDR3 contains 15 residues. V lost 4 bases to trimming and J lost 3 bases; unmatched junction nucleotides: 5. Germline V gene sequence: CDR1 MGHRA, CDR2 YSYEKL. In the authors' methods: Scientists estimated how many nucleated cells there were by amplifying reference gene primers. Libraries were prepared by immunoSEQ multiplex PCR; TCRdb keeps only in-frame clonotypes and omits some of them. The V and J calls and clone size are taken from that table; D and trimming were inferred from the DNA. Found here are 150,000 to 200,000 clones, about 86% of them singletons; the top ten hold under 9.5%. This chain links TRBV4-1 with TRBJ2-7; 11 positions agree with TRBD2. The TCR comes from a man in his forties or fifties with active or convalescent COVID-19. The specimen sequenced was peripheral blood. CDR3 nucleotide sequence: TGCGCCAGCAGCCGGACTAGCGGGCTTGACTACGAGCAGTACTTC. It codes for CASSRTSGLDYEQYF.